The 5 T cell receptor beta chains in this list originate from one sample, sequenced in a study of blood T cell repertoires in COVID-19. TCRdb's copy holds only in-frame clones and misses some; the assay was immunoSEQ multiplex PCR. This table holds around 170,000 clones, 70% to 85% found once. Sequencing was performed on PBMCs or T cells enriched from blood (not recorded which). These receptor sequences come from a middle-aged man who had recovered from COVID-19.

The CDR3 sequence: CASSSGGPGPYEQYF. DNA for the CDR3: TGCGCCAGCAGCTCTGGGGGCCCGGGGCCGTACGAGCAGTACTTC. The chain recombines TRBV5-1 with TRBJ2-7; D may be TRBD1 (6 bases). Looked up from germline, CDR1 is SGHRS and CDR2 is YFSETQ. V lost 3 bases and J 4 bases, leaving 17 bases between the germline ends. The CDR3 loop spans 15 amino acids.

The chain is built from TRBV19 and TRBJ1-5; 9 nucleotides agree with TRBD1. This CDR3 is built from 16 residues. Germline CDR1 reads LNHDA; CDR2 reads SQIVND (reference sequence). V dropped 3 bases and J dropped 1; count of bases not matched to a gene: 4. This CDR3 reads CASSMLGQGSNQPQHF. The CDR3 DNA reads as TGTGCCAGTAGTATGCTAGGACAGGGGAGCAATCAGCCCCAGCATTTT.

CDR3 nucleotides: TGTGCCAGCAGCTTAATCGGGGATCCACGGGAAGATACGCAGTATTTT. Protein product: CASSLIGDPREDTQYF. The chain recombines TRBV7-9 with TRBJ2-3; perhaps TRBD2 as D (5 bases). Germline V gene data show CDR1 as SEHNR and CDR2 as FQNEAQ (reference sequence). The V end lost 2 bases, the J end lost 5 bases, and 17 bases lay between the germline ends. The CDR3 totals 16 residues.

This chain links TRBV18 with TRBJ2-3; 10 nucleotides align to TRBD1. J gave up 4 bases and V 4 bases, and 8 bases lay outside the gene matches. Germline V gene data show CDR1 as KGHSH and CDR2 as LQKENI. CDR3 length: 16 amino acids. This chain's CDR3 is CASSLVRDRGPDTQYF. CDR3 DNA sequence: TGTGCCAGCTCACTCGTCCGGGACAGGGGCCCAGATACGCAGTATTTT. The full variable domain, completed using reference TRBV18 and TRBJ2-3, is NAGVMQNPRHLVRRRGQEARLRCSPMKGHSHVYWYRQLPEEGLKFMVYLQKENIIDESGMPKERFSAEFPKEGPSILRIQQVVRGDSAAYFCASSLVRDRGPDTQYFGPGTRLTVL.

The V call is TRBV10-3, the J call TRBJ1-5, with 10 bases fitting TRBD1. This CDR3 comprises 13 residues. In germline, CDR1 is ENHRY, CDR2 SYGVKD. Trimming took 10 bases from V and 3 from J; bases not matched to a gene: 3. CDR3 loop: CATTGGPNQPQHF. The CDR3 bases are TGTGCCACGACAGGGGGCCCCAATCAGCCCCAGCATTTT.